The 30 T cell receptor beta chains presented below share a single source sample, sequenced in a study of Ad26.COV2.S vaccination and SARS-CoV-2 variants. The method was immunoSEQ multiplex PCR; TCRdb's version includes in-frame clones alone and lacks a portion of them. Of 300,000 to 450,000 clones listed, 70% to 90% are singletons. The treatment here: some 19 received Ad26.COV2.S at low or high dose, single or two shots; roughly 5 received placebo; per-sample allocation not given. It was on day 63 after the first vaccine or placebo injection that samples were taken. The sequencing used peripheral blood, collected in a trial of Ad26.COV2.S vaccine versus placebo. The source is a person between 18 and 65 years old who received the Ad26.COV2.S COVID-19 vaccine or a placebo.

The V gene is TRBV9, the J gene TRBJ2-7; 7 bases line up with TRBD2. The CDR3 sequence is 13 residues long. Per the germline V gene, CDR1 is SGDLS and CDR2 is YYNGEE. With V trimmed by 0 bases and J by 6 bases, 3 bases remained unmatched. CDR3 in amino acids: CASSVATGGEQYF. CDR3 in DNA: TGTGCCAGCAGCGTAGCTACGGGGGGCGAGCAGTACTTC.

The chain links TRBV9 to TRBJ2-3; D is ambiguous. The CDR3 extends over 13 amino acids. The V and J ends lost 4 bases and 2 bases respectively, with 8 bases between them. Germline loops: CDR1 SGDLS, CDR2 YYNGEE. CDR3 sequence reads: CASSPQITDTQYF. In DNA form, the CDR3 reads TGTGCCAGCAGCCCACAGATCACAGATACGCAGTATTTT.

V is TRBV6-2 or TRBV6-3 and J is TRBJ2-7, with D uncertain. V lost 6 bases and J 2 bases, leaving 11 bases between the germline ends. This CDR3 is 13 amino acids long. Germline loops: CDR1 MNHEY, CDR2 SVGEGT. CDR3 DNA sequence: TGTGCCAGCAGCCAACGTAGCCCCTACGAGCAGTACTTC. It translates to CASSQRSPYEQYF.

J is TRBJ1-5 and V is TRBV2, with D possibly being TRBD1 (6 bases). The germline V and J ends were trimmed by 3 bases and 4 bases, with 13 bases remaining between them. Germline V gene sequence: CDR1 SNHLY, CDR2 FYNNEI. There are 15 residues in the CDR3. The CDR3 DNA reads TGTGCCAGCAGTGAGGGACAAGAACCGAATCAGCCCCAGCATTTT. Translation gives CASSEGQEPNQPQHF. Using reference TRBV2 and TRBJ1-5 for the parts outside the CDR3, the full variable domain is EPEVTQTPSHQVTQMGQEVILRCVPISNHLYFYWYRQILGQKVEFLVSFYNNEISEKSEIFDDQFSVERPDGSNFTLKIRSTKLEDSAMYFCASSEGQEPNQPQHFGDGTRLSIL.

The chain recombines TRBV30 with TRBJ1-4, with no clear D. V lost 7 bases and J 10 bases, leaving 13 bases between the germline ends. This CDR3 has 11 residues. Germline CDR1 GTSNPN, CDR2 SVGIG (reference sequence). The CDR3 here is CALELSGKLFF. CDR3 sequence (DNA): TGTGCCTTGGAGTTGTCGGGAAAACTGTTTTTT.

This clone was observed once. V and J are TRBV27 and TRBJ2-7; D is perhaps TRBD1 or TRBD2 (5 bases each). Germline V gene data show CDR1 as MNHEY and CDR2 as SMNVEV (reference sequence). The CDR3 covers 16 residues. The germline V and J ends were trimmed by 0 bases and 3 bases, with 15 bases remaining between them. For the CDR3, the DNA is TGTGCCAGCAGTTTATCCCTGGGGGACGCAAACTACGAGCAGTACTTC. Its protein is CASSLSLGDANYEQYF.

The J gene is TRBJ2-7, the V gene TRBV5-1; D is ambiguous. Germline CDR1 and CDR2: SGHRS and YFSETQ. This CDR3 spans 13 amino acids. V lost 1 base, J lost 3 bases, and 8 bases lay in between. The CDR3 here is CASSLSSIYEQYF. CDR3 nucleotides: TGCGCCAGCAGCTTGAGCAGTATCTACGAGCAGTACTTC.

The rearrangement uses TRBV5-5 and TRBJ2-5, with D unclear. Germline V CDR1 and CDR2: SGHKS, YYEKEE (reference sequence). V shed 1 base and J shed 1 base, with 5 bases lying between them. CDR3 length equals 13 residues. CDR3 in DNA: TGTGCCAGCAGCTTGCTTCGCCAAGAGACCCAGTACTTC. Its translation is CASSLLRQETQYF. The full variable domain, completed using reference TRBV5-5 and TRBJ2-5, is DAGVTQSPTHLIKTRGQQVTLRCSPISGHKSVSWYQQVLGQGPQFIFQYYEKEERGRGNFPDRFSARQFPNYSSELNVNALLLGDSALYLCASSLLRQETQYFGPGTRLLVL.

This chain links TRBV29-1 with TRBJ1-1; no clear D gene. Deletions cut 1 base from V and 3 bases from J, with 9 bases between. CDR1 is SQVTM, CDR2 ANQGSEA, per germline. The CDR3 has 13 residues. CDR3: CSVEVGMDTEAFF. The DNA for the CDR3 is TGCAGCGTTGAAGTAGGTATGGACACTGAAGCTTTCTTT.

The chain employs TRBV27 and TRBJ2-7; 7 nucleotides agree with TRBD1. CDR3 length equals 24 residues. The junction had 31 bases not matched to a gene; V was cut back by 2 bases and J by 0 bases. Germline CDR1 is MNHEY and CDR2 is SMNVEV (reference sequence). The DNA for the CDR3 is TGTGCCAGCAGTTTAAGGGGCAGGGGGTTTCGGGGCCCAAGGCCCGTTCAGAGCTCCTACGAGCAGTACTTC. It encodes CASSLRGRGFRGPRPVQSSYEQYF.

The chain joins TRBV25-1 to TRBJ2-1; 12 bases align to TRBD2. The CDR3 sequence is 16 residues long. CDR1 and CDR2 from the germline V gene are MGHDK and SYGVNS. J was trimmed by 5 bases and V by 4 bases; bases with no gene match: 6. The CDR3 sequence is CASSGRTSGIHNEQFF. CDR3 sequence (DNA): TGTGCCAGCAGTGGCAGGACTAGCGGGATTCACAATGAGCAGTTCTTC.

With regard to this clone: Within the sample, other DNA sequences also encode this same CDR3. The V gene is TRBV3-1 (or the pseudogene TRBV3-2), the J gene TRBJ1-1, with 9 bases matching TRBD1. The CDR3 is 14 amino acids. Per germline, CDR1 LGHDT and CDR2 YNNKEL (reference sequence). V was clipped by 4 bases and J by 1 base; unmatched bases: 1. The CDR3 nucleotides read TGTGCCAGCAGCCCGGGACAGGGGAACACTGAAGCTTTCTTT. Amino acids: CASSPGQGNTEAFF.

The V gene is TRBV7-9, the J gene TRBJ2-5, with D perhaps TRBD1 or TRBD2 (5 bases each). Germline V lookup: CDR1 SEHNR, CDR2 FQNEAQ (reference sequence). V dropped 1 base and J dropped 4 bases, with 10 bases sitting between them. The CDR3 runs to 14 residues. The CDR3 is CASSLDGGGETQYF. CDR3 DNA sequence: TGTGCCAGCAGCTTAGATGGTGGGGGAGAGACCCAGTACTTC.

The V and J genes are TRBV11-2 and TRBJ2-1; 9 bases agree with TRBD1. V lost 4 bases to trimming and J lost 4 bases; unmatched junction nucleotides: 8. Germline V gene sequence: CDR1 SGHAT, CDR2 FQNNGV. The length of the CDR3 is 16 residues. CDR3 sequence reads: CASSWQGQGGYNEQFF. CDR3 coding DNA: TGTGCCAGCAGCTGGCAGGGACAGGGTGGGTACAATGAGCAGTTCTTC.

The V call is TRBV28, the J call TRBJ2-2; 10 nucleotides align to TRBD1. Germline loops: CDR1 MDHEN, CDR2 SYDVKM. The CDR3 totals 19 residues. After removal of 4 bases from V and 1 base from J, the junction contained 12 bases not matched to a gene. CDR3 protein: CASSYLAGTGEGNTGELFF. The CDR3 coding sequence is TGTGCCAGCAGTTACCTCGCCGGGACAGGGGAGGGGAACACCGGGGAGCTGTTTTTT.

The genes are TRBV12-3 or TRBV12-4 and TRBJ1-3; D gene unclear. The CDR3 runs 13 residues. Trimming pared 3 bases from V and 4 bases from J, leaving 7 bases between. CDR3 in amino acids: CASSFSPGNTIYF. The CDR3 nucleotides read TGTGCCAGCAGTTTCAGTCCCGGAAACACCATATATTTT.

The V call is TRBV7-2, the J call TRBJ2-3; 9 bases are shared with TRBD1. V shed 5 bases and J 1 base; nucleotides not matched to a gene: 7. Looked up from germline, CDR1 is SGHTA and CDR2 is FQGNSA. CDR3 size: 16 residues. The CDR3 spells CASSATRTGGTDTQYF. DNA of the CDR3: TGTGCCAGCAGCGCCACCCGGACAGGGGGCACAGATACGCAGTATTTT.

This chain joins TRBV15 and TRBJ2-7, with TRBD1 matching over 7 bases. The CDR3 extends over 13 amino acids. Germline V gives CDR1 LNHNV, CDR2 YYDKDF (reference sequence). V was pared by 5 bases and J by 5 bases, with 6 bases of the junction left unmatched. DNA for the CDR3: TGTGCCACCAGCGTTCGAGGGGGCGACGAGCAGTACTTC. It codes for CATSVRGGDEQYF.

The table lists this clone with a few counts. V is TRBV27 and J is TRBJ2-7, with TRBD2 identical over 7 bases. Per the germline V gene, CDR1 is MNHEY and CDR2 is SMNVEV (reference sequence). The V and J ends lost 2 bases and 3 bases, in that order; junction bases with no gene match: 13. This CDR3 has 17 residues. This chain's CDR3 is CASSLIGAGEGFYEQYF. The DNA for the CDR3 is TGTGCCAGCAGTTTAATCGGGGCGGGAGAGGGGTTCTACGAGCAGTACTTC.

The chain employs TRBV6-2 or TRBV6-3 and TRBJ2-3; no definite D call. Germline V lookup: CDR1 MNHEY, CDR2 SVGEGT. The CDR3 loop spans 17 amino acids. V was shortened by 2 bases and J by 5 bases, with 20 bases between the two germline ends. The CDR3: CASSYPPSLTDLDTQYF. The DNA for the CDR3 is TGTGCCAGCAGTTACCCCCCGTCGCTTACGGACCTAGATACGCAGTATTTT.

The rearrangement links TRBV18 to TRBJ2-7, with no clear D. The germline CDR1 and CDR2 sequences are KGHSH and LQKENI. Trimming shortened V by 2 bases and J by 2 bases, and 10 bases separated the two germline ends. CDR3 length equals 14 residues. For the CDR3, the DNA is TGTGCCAGCTCACCAGGAACCAGTGCCTACGAGCAGTACTTC. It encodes CASSPGTSAYEQYF.

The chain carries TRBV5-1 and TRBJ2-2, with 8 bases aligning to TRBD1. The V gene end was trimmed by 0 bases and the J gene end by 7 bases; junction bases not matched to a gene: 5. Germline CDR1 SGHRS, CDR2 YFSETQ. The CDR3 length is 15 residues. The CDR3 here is CASSLAQGAGGELFF. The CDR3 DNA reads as TGCGCCAGCAGCTTGGCCCAGGGGGCTGGCGGGGAGCTGTTTTTT.

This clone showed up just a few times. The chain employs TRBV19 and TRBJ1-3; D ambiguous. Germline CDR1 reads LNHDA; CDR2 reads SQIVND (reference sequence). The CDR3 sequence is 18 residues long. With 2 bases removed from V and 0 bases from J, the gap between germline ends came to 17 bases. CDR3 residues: CASSIYVMGEGSGNTIYF. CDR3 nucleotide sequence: TGTGCCAGTAGTATATATGTGATGGGCGAAGGCTCTGGAAACACCATATATTTT.

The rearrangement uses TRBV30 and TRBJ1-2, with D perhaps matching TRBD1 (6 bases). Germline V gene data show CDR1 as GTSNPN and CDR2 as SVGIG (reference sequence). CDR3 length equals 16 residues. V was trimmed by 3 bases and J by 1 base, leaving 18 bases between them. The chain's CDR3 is CAWRQGHFRFNYGYTF. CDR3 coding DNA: TGTGCCTGGAGACAGGGACATTTTCGATTTAACTATGGCTACACCTTC.

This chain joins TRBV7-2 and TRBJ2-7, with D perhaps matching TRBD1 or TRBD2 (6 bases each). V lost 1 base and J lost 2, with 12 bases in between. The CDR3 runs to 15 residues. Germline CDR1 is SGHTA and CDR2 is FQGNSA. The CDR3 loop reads CASSLGGDTAYEQYF. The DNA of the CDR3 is TGTGCCAGCAGCTTAGGGGGGGACACCGCCTACGAGCAGTACTTC.

For the CDR3, the DNA is TGTGCCACCAGCAAATCCGGCTGGGGGAGGGCCTACAATGAGCAGTTCTTC. Amino acids: CATSKSGWGRAYNEQFF. The chain employs TRBV15 and TRBJ2-1; the match to TRBD2 covers 7 bases. Germline V gene lookup returns CDR1 LNHNV and CDR2 YYDKDF (reference sequence). This CDR3 contains 17 residues. V lost 4 bases and J lost 2; bases outside the gene matches: 11.

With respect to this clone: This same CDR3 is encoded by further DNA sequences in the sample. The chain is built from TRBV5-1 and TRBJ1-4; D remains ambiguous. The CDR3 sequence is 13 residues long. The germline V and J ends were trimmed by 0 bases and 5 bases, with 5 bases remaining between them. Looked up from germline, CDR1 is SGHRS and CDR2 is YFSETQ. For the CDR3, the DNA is TGCGCCAGCAGCTTGGGAGGGAATGAAAAACTGTTTTTT. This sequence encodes CASSLGGNEKLFF.

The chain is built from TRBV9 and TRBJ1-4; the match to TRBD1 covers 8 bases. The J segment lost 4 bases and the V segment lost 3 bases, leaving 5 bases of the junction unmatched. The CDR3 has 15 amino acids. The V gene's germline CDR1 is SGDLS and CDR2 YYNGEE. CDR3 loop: CASSERQGLNEKLFF. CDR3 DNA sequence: TGTGCCAGCAGCGAAAGACAGGGGCTTAATGAAAAACTGTTTTTT.

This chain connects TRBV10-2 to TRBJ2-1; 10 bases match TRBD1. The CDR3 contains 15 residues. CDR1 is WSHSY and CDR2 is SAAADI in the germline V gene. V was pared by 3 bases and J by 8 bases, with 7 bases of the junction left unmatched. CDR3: CASSEVGTGDDEQFF. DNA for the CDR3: TGCGCCAGCAGTGAAGTCGGGACAGGGGATGATGAGCAGTTCTTC.

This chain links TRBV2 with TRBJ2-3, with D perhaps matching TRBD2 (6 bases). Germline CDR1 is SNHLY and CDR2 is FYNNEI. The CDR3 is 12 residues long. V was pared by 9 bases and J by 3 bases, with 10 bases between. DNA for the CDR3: TGTGCCAGTGGGGGGTTGACAGATACGCAGTATTTT. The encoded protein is CASGGLTDTQYF.